A selection of T cell receptor beta chains follows, all from one sample in a study of shared clonotypes between healthy human individuals. Assay used: immunoSEQ multiplex PCR; TCRdb lists only in-frame clones, some missing. Among approximately 2.1 million clones listed, 85% to 95% were seen once. The sample taken for sequencing was naive CD4+ T cells from PBMCs. The receptors stem from a man aged 18-30 years in good health. Some clones in this sample may be carry-over from other donors' samples. Each CDR3 is given with its conserved first and last residue. The order of the fields is V gene, J gene, D gene, clone size, CDR3 DNA, CDR3 protein. A D gene is named only where the DNA matches it firmly. A row's size may be missing; if present it is once, few, many or a size class.

V: TRBV9
J: TRBJ1-1
D: -
size: -
DNA: TGTGCCAGCAGCGCGGGACTTTTGAACACTGAAGCTTTCTTT
CDR3: CASSAGLLNTEAFF

V: TRBV7-8
J: TRBJ2-1
D: TRBD2
size: -
DNA: TGTGCCAGCAGTTACGGGACTAGCGGGAACTATGAGCAGTTCTTC
CDR3: CASSYGTSGNYEQFF

V: TRBV5-1
J: TRBJ2-2
D: TRBD1
size: -
DNA: TGCGCCAGCAGCTTGGGCGGTCAGGGGGCAGGGCGGAACACCGGGGAGCTGTTTTTT
CDR3: CASSLGGQGAGRNTGELFF

V: TRBV5-1
J: TRBJ2-7
D: TRBD1
size: -
DNA: TGCGCCAGCACCCCCCTAGGGACAGGGGGCTACGAGCAGTACTTC
CDR3: CASTPLGTGGYEQYF

V: TRBV28
J: TRBJ1-4
D: -
size: -
DNA: TGTGCCAGCAGCCATAATGAAAAACTGTTTTTT
CDR3: CASSHNEKLFF

V: TRBV5-4
J: TRBJ2-7
D: -
size: -
DNA: TGTGCCAGCAGCCCCGGGCGGAGCTCCTACGAGCAGTACTTC
CDR3: CASSPGRSSYEQYF

V: TRBV10-3
J: TRBJ2-5
D: -
size: -
DNA: TGTGCCATCGAACGCGGACTCGGGGAGACCCAGTACTTC
CDR3: CAIERGLGETQYF

V: TRBV11-2
J: TRBJ2-7
D: -
size: -
DNA: TGTGCCAGCAGCTTAGTGCAGGCTATTCAGTACTTC
CDR3: CASSLVQAIQYF

V: TRBV19
J: TRBJ1-4
D: -
size: -
DNA: TGTGCCAGTAGTACGGGGACGACTGCAACTAATGAAAAACTGTTTTTT
CDR3: CASSTGTTATNEKLFF

V: TRBV7-2
J: TRBJ2-2
D: TRBD1
size: -
DNA: TGTGCCAGCAGCGCGGGACAGGGGGACGCCGGGGAGCTGTTTTTT
CDR3: CASSAGQGDAGELFF

V: TRBV5-1
J: TRBJ1-3
D: -
size: -
DNA: TGCGCCAGCAGCTTAAACCGGGACTTCTCAGGAAACACCATATATTTT
CDR3: CASSLNRDFSGNTIYF

V: TRBV28
J: TRBJ1-2
D: TRBD1
size: -
DNA: TGTGCCACCCTTGCGGCAGGGGGGGGAGCTAACTATGGCTACACCTTC
CDR3: CATLAAGGGANYGYTF

V: TRBV10-3
J: TRBJ1-2
D: TRBD1
size: -
DNA: TGTGCCATCACACAGGGGGACTATGGCTACACCTTC
CDR3: CAITQGDYGYTF

V: TRBV7-9
J: TRBJ2-1
D: TRBD2
size: -
DNA: TGTGCCGGGGGCGTGGGACTAGCGGGCTACAATGAGCAGTTCTTC
CDR3: CAGGVGLAGYNEQFF

V: TRBV30
J: TRBJ1-3
D: -
size: -
DNA: TGTGCCTGGAGTGAGGTGGCTTACTCTGGAAACACCATATATTTT
CDR3: CAWSEVAYSGNTIYF

V: TRBV7-3
J: TRBJ2-5
D: TRBD2
size: -
DNA: TGTGCCAGCAGCCGAAGCGGGAGTGGGGAGACCCAGTACTTC
CDR3: CASSRSGSGETQYF

V: TRBV6-6
J: TRBJ2-3
D: -
size: -
DNA: TGTGCCAGCAGTTACATACCCATGACGACCCCCCGTGTGTATTTT
CDR3: CASSYIPMTTPRVYF

V: TRBV7-3
J: TRBJ2-4
D: TRBD2
size: -
DNA: TGTGCCAGCAGCTCATTTAGCGGGAGGGACAACATTCAGTACTTC
CDR3: CASSSFSGRDNIQYF

V: TRBV6-1
J: TRBJ2-5
D: TRBD2
size: -
DNA: TGTGCCAGCAGTGAACAGACTAGCGGGAGGCGAGAGACCCAGTACTTC
CDR3: CASSEQTSGRRETQYF

V: TRBV28
J: TRBJ2-7
D: -
size: -
DNA: TGTGCCAGCAGCCTCGAAGGGCTTCCCAACTACGAGCAGTACTTC
CDR3: CASSLEGLPNYEQYF

V: TRBV18
J: TRBJ1-3
D: -
size: -
DNA: TGTGCCAGCTCACCAGTCGGAAACACCATATATTTT
CDR3: CASSPVGNTIYF

V: TRBV28
J: TRBJ2-2
D: -
size: -
DNA: TGTGCCAGCAGTTTAGGGGGGGCTGGTACCGGGGAGCTGTTTTTT
CDR3: CASSLGGAGTGELFF

V: TRBV4-2
J: TRBJ2-7
D: TRBD2
size: -
DNA: TGTGCCAGCAGCCAACGGGGGCTAGCGGGAGGGCTAGGCGACGAGCAGTACTTC
CDR3: CASSQRGLAGGLGDEQYF

V: TRBV7-3
J: TRBJ2-7
D: TRBD1
size: -
DNA: TGTGCCAGCAGCATTGGGACAGGGGCCACCTACGAGCAGTACTTC
CDR3: CASSIGTGATYEQYF

V: TRBV11-3
J: TRBJ1-1
D: -
size: -
DNA: TGTGCCAGCAGCACGGGGGCGGAGGACACTGAAGCTTTCTTT
CDR3: CASSTGAEDTEAFF

V: TRBV4-1
J: TRBJ2-2
D: TRBD2
size: -
DNA: TGCGCCAGCAGCCACGAAGGACTAGTTCCGGGGGGGGAGCTGTTTTTT
CDR3: CASSHEGLVPGGELFF

V: TRBV5-1
J: TRBJ2-5
D: -
size: -
DNA: TGCGCCAGCAGCTTGGGGGGCCCCTTGACCCAAGAGACCCAGTACTTC
CDR3: CASSLGGPLTQETQYF

V: TRBV5-1
J: TRBJ1-1
D: TRBD1
size: -
DNA: TGCGCCAGCAGCTCTTCGGGACAGGGGCCTGAAGCTTTCTTT
CDR3: CASSSSGQGPEAFF

V: TRBV28
J: TRBJ2-1
D: -
size: -
DNA: TGTGCCAGCAGTTTATACAGACAGGCAGACAATGAGCAGTTCTTC
CDR3: CASSLYRQADNEQFF

V: TRBV11-1
J: TRBJ2-3
D: -
size: -
DNA: TGTGCCAGCAGCATCAGGACTATATATACGCAGTATTTT
CDR3: CASSIRTIYTQYF

V: TRBV18
J: TRBJ2-3
D: TRBD2
size: -
DNA: TGTGCCAGCGGGACTAGCGGGAGTGTATATACGCAGTATTTT
CDR3: CASGTSGSVYTQYF

V: TRBV18
J: TRBJ1-1
D: -
size: -
DNA: TGTGCCAGCTCACCACGGGGGAACACTGAAGCTTTCTTT
CDR3: CASSPRGNTEAFF

V: TRBV28
J: TRBJ1-1
D: -
size: -
DNA: TGTGCCAGCAGTGTACCTGGGGAAGCTTTCTTT
CDR3: CASSVPGEAFF

V: TRBV5-6
J: TRBJ2-3
D: -
size: -
DNA: TGTGCCAGCAGCCAGGTCACAGATGCAGATACGCAGTATTTT
CDR3: CASSQVTDADTQYF

V: TRBV30
J: TRBJ1-5
D: -
size: -
DNA: TGTGCCTGGAGTGTACGCGGGGTTACTCAGCCCCAGCATTTT
CDR3: CAWSVRGVTQPQHF

V: TRBV28
J: TRBJ2-5
D: TRBD2
size: -
DNA: TGTGCCAGCAGGCCTAGCGGAAGCCAAGAGACCCAGTACTTC
CDR3: CASRPSGSQETQYF

V: TRBV7-2
J: TRBJ1-6
D: -
size: -
DNA: TGTGCCAGCAGCGCTGGAGCATTTCGCAATTCACCCCTCCACTTT
CDR3: CASSAGAFRNSPLHF

V: TRBV6-5
J: TRBJ2-7
D: -
size: -
DNA: TGTGCCAGCAGTTACACCCCCCGAACCTACGAGCAGTACTTC
CDR3: CASSYTPRTYEQYF

V: TRBV6-1
J: TRBJ2-2
D: -
size: -
DNA: TGTGCCAGCAGTGAGGTTTTAAGCGGCGCCGGGGAGCTGTTTTTT
CDR3: CASSEVLSGAGELFF

V: TRBV28
J: TRBJ1-5
D: TRBD1
size: -
DNA: TGTGCCAGCAGTTCCTCAGGGACAGGGGATCAGCCCCAGCATTTT
CDR3: CASSSSGTGDQPQHF

V: TRBV30
J: TRBJ2-7
D: TRBD1
size: -
DNA: TGTGCCTGGAGTGGGATAGGACAGGGGCAGTACTTC
CDR3: CAWSGIGQGQYF

V: TRBV7-2
J: TRBJ2-7
D: -
size: -
DNA: TGTGCCAGCAGCTTAGTGGGGTCCGAGCAGTACTTC
CDR3: CASSLVGSEQYF

V: TRBV25-1
J: TRBJ2-1
D: TRBD2
size: -
DNA: TGTGCCAGCAGTGGCACGGGACTAGCGGGAGTTGAGCAGTTCTTC
CDR3: CASSGTGLAGVEQFF

V: TRBV19
J: TRBJ2-5
D: -
size: -
DNA: TGTGCCAGTAGTATAGGTCGGGAGACCCAGTACTTC
CDR3: CASSIGRETQYF

V: TRBV13
J: TRBJ2-1
D: TRBD2
size: -
DNA: TGTGCCAGCAGCTACGGGACTAGCGGGTACAATGAGCAGTTCTTC
CDR3: CASSYGTSGYNEQFF

V: TRBV29-1
J: TRBJ2-7
D: TRBD1
size: -
DNA: TGCAGCGTCTGGGACAGGACCTACGAGCAGTACTTC
CDR3: CSVWDRTYEQYF

V: TRBV7-3
J: TRBJ1-1
D: -
size: -
DNA: TGTGCCAGCAGCTTAATGGGAGGGGAGAACACTGAAGCTTTCTTT
CDR3: CASSLMGGENTEAFF

V: TRBV19
J: TRBJ1-2
D: -
size: -
DNA: TGTGCCAGTACGGAGGGACGTAACTACTATGGCTACACCTTC
CDR3: CASTEGRNYYGYTF

V: TRBV2
J: TRBJ2-7
D: TRBD1
size: -
DNA: TGTGCCAGCAGTGGCGGACAGGGGCGCTCCTACGAGCAGTACTTC
CDR3: CASSGGQGRSYEQYF

V: TRBV27
J: TRBJ2-3
D: -
size: -
DNA: TGTGCCAGCACGGGTAAAAGCGGAAGCACAGATACGCAGTATTTT
CDR3: CASTGKSGSTDTQYF

V: TRBV16
J: TRBJ2-7
D: TRBD1
size: few
DNA: TGTGCCAGCAGCGATGGGACAGGGCGGGTGCAGTACTTC
CDR3: CASSDGTGRVQYF

V: TRBV2
J: TRBJ1-2
D: TRBD1
size: -
DNA: TGTGCCAGCAGCCGACCAACCGGGACAGCCTATGGCTACACCTTC
CDR3: CASSRPTGTAYGYTF

V: TRBV5-1
J: TRBJ1-2
D: -
size: -
DNA: TGCGCCAGCAGCTTGGAACCGGGGCTCTATGGCTACACCTTC
CDR3: CASSLEPGLYGYTF